These T cell receptor beta chains were read from a single sample in a study of blood T cell repertoires in COVID-19. Clones were sequenced by immunoSEQ multiplex PCR, and TCRdb holds only the in-frame ones, with some missing. The sample lists fewer than 200,000 clones; roughly 84% were seen once. The material sequenced was peripheral blood. The receptors derive from a man between 35 and 55 years old with acute or convalescent COVID-19. CDR3s leave out the opening cysteine and the closing phenylalanine or tryptophan.

CDR3	J	V
ASSLRRTGATNYGYT	TRBJ1-2	TRBV5-6
ASSPGNRDGYT	TRBJ1-2	TRBV12-3/TRBV12-4
ASSESRGNEKLF	TRBJ1-4	TRBV10-2
ASSEMMAGQSYGYT	TRBJ1-2	TRBV6-1
ASSRDRGNSGNTIY	TRBJ1-3	TRBV28
ASTKMPGRNYGYT	TRBJ1-2	TRBV9
ASSPPDNEQF	TRBJ2-1	TRBV7-9
ASSPSLGPNEQF	TRBJ2-1	TRBV11-2
ASSLGGAARGEQF	TRBJ2-1	TRBV13
ASSLARLEGGELF	TRBJ2-2	TRBV7-6
ASSQDPTLRGELF	TRBJ2-2	TRBV4-3